This note documents a single T cell receptor (beta chain) sequence. Germline V gene data show CDR1 as SGHAT and CDR2 as FQNNGV. The CDR3 spans 17 residues. With 1 base clipped from V and 7 bases from J, the junction kept 13 bases outside the gene matches. This specimen belongs to a study of blood T cell repertoires in COVID-19. Study background: Sites across the United States, Italy and Spain contributed samples from acute and convalescent COVID-19. The cDNA or gDNA used as material had been derived from T cells, B-cell-depleted T cells, or PBMCs.

Original processing notes: Reference gene primer amplification gave estimated nucleated cell counts. Sequencing used immunoSEQ multiplex PCR; TCRdb keeps in-frame clones, though not all of them. The D gene and trimming were derived from the DNA, and the V and J assignments and clone size from that table. This repertoire shows nearly 200,000 clones, approximately 91% found once; its top ten account for about 6.8%. The receptor was isolated from a woman in her 40s who had recovered from COVID-19. V usage is TRBV11-2 and J usage is TRBJ1-2, with 9 bases that match TRBD1. Sequencing used peripheral blood. CDR3 amino acids: CASSLVYQDRGRAGYTF. The CDR3 DNA sequence: TGTGCCAGCAGCTTAGTCTATCAGGACAGGGGAAGGGCTGGCTACACCTTC.